These T cell receptor beta chains were read from a single sample in a study of cytomegalovirus exposure and HLA in healthy donors. Using immunoSEQ multiplex PCR, the repertoire was profiled, and TCRdb retains in-frame clones only, with some absent. Among around 97,000 clones, 55% to 80% were seen once, and the ten largest hold roughly 3.6%. Specimen: PBMCs. These receptors were collected from a man aged 35-49 years in good health and CMV-seronegative. The CDR3 runs from the conserved cysteine through the conserved F or W. The order of the fields is D gene, clone size, V gene, J gene, CDR3 protein, CDR3 DNA. D genes are given only for firm matches. Size is stated for part of the rows, as once, few or many counts, or as a class when the clone is expanded.

-	-	TRBV4-3	TRBJ2-1	CASSQDMNGAYNEQFF	TGCGCCAGCAGCCAAGATATGAACGGAGCCTACAATGAGCAGTTCTTC
-	-	TRBV2	TRBJ2-3	CASALSRETQYF	TGTGCCAGCGCCTTAAGTCGGGAAACGCAGTATTTT
-	-	TRBV5-1	TRBJ1-2	CASSVTGSNYGYTF	TGCGCCAGCAGCGTAACAGGGTCTAACTATGGCTACACCTTC
-	few	TRBV6-5	TRBJ2-2	CASSYDRGVGELFF	TGTGCCAGCAGTTACGACCGCGGCGTAGGGGAGCTGTTTTTT
TRBD1	-	TRBV5-6	TRBJ2-2	CASSFRGRIGELFF	TGTGCCAGCAGCTTCAGGGGGCGCATCGGGGAGCTGTTTTTT
-	-	TRBV6-5	TRBJ2-2	CASSQPGSGELFF	TGTGCCAGCAGTCAACCGGGGTCGGGGGAGCTGTTTTTT
TRBD1	few	TRBV15	TRBJ1-1	CATLSGTGRSEAFF	TGTGCCACCCTTTCTGGGACAGGGAGGTCTGAAGCTTTCTTT
TRBD2	-	TRBV5-1	TRBJ2-3	CASSSISGGSTDTQYF	TGCGCCAGCAGCTCCATAAGCGGGGGGAGCACAGATACGCAGTATTTT
-	-	TRBV6-4	TRBJ1-2	CASSVGRNYGYTF	TGTGCCAGCAGTGTTGGCAGGAATTATGGCTACACCTTC
TRBD1	-	TRBV5-6	TRBJ1-2	CASRVQGDNYGYTF	TGTGCCAGCAGGGTACAGGGGGATAACTATGGCTACACCTTC
TRBD2	-	TRBV7-6	TRBJ2-2	CASSFGGGGAGELFF	TGTGCCAGCAGCTTCGGCGGCGGGGGAGCCGGGGAGCTGTTTTTT
-	once	TRBV19	TRBJ1-5	CASSSRQHSNQPQHF	TGTGCCAGTAGTAGCAGACAGCATAGCAATCAGCCCCAGCATTTT
-	-	TRBV18	TRBJ2-2	CASSPFRTQNTGELFF	TGTGCCAGCTCACCATTTAGGACACAAAACACCGGGGAGCTGTTTTTT
-	many	TRBV19	TRBJ1-5	CASSRGNQPQHF	TGTGCCAGTAGTCGAGGAAATCAGCCCCAGCATTTT
TRBD1	few	TRBV15	TRBJ1-5	CATSRDRGNQPQHF	TGTGCCACCAGCAGGGACAGGGGGAATCAGCCCCAGCATTTT
TRBD1	-	TRBV6-7	TRBJ1-4	CASSSTPDRGNEKLFF	TGTGCCAGCAGTTCCACACCCGACAGGGGAAATGAAAAACTGTTTTTT
TRBD1	-	TRBV5-1	TRBJ1-1	CASSLQGAPAEAFF	TGCGCCAGCAGCTTGCAGGGGGCGCCGGCTGAAGCTTTCTTT
-	few	TRBV27	TRBJ1-1	CASSLFQDSVGNTEAFF	TGTGCCAGCAGTTTGTTCCAGGATTCGGTTGGCAACACTGAAGCTTTCTTT
-	-	TRBV6-5	TRBJ2-7	CASSNRAGEQYF	TGTGCCAGCAGTAACAGGGCTGGCGAGCAGTACTTC
-	once	TRBV29-1	TRBJ1-1	CSVSTTGNTEAFF	TGCAGCGTTAGCACCACAGGGAACACTGAAGCTTTCTTT
-	-	TRBV14	TRBJ2-2	CASSQDWRDVANTGELFF	TGTGCCAGCAGCCAAGATTGGAGGGATGTCGCGAACACCGGGGAGCTGTTTTTT
-	-	TRBV5-8	TRBJ1-5	CASSLGSGVVPLISNQPQHF	TGTGCCAGCAGCTTGGGTTCAGGGGTCGTACCCCTCATTAGCAATCAGCCCCAGCATTTT
TRBD1	-	TRBV7-2	TRBJ1-2	CASSPTGNYGYTF	TGTGCCAGCAGCCCGACAGGGAACTATGGCTACACCTTC
-	once	TRBV9	TRBJ1-6	CASSVSLEDRNGNSPLHF	TGTGCCAGCAGCGTTTCTCTGGAGGATAGGAACGGTAATTCACCCCTCCACTTT
-	once	TRBV7-9	TRBJ1-2	CASSLTTTTLLGYTF	TGTGCCAGCAGCTTAACTACCACGACGCTCCTGGGCTACACCTTC
TRBD1	-	TRBV5-1	TRBJ1-3	CASRAGTGGNTIYF	TGCGCCAGCAGGGCCGGGACAGGGGGGAACACCATATATTTT
-	-	TRBV4-3	TRBJ2-7	CASSQGTGLTYEQYF	TGCGCCAGCAGCCAAGGCACGGGACTGACCTACGAGCAGTACTTC
TRBD1	-	TRBV7-9	TRBJ2-6	CASSLDRGNSGANVLTF	TGTGCCAGCAGCTTAGACAGGGGCAACTCTGGGGCCAACGTCCTGACTTTC
-	-	TRBV5-6	TRBJ1-1	CASSLGSHMNTEAFF	TGTGCCAGCAGCTTGGGTAGCCATATGAACACTGAAGCTTTCTTT
-	-	TRBV7-2	TRBJ1-1	CASTRRTGPDTEAFF	TGTGCCAGCACCCGAAGAACAGGGCCTGACACTGAAGCTTTCTTT
-	-	TRBV4-1	TRBJ1-4	CASSQVSVEGKLFF	TGCGCCAGCAGCCAAGTCTCGGTCGAGGGAAAACTGTTTTTT
-	-	TRBV6-5	TRBJ1-1	CASFYLRGTEAFF	TGTGCCAGCTTCTACCTCAGGGGAACTGAAGCTTTCTTT
TRBD1	-	TRBV28	TRBJ2-7	CASSSLGTGYYEQYF	TGTGCCAGCAGTTCTCTGGGGACAGGGTATTACGAGCAGTACTTC
TRBD1	-	TRBV4-1	TRBJ1-4	CASSQAPGQGSEKLFF	TGCGCCAGCAGCCAAGCTCCGGGACAGGGGTCTGAAAAACTGTTTTTT